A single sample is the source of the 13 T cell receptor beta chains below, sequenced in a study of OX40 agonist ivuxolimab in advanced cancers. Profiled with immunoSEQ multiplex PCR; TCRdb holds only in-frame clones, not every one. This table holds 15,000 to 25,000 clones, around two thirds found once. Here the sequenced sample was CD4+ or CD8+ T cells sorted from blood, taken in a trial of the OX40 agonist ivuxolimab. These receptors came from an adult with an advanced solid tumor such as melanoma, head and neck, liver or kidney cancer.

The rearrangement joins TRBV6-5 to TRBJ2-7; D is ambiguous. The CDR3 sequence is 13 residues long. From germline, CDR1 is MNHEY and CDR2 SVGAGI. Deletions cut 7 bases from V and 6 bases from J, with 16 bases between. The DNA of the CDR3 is TGTGCCAGCAACGAACCCAGCGACGGCGAGCAGTACTTC. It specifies CASNEPSDGEQYF.

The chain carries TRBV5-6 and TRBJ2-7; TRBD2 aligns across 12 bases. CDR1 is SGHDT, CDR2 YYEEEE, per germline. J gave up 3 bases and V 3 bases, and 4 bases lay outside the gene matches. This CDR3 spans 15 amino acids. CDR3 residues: CASSWLAGGSYEQYF. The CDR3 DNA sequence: TGTGCCAGCAGCTGGCTAGCGGGAGGGAGCTACGAGCAGTACTTC.

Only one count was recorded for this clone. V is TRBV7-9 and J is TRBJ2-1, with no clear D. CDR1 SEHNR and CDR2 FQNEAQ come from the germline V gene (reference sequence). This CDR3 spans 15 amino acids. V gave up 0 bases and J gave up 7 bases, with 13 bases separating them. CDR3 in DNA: TGTGCCAGCAGCTTAGCCCGGGCTACCGGAAATGAGCAGTTCTTC. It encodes CASSLARATGNEQFF.

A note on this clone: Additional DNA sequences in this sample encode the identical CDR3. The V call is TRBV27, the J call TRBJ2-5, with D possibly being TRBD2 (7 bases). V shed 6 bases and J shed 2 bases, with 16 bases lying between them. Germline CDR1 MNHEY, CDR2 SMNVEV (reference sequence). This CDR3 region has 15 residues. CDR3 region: CASSPRTRGQETQYF. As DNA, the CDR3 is TGTGCCAGCAGCCCCCGGACTAGGGGGCAAGAGACCCAGTACTTC.

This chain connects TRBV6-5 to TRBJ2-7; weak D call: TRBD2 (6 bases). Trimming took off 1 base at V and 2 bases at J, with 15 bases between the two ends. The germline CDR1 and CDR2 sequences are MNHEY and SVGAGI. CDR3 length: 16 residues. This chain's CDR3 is CASSYFSEGVPYEQYF. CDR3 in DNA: TGTGCCAGCAGTTACTTTTCGGAGGGCGTCCCCTACGAGCAGTACTTC.

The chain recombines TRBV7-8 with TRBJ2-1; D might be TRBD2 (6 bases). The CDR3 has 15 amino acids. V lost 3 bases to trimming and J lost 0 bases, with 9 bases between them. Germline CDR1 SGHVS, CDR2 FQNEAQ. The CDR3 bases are TGTGCCAGCAGCTTCCGGGGGAGCTCCTACAATGAGCAGTTCTTC. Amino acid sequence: CASSFRGSSYNEQFF.

The CDR3 protein is CASSIEPVDTEAFF. The CDR3 DNA follows: TGTGCCAGTAGTATAGAGCCGGTGGACACTGAAGCTTTCTTT. The chain uses TRBV19 and TRBJ1-1; D remains ambiguous. The V gene's germline CDR1 is LNHDA and CDR2 SQIVND (reference sequence). The CDR3 totals 14 residues. V gave up 0 bases and J gave up 3 bases, with 8 bases separating them.

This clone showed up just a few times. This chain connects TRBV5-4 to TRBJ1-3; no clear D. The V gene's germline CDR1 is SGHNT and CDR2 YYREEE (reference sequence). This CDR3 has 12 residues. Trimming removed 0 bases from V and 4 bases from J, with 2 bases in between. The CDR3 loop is CASSLEGNTIYF. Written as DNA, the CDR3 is TGTGCCAGCAGCTTGGAGGGAAACACCATATATTTT.

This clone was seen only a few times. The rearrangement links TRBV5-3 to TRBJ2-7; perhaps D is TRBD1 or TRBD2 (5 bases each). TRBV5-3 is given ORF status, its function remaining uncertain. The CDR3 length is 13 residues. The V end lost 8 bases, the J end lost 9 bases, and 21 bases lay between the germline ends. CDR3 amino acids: CASSRDLGERQYF. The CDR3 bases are TGTGCCAGCAGCCGGGACCTAGGGGAAAGGCAGTACTTC.

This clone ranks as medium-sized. Written as DNA, the CDR3 is TGTGCCAGCAGTCGGACAGGGCATTTTCAGCCCCAGCATTTT. This codes for CASSRTGHFQPQHF. The chain recombines TRBV28 with TRBJ1-5; TRBD1 matches 8 bases. CDR1 is MDHEN, CDR2 SYDVKM, per germline. The length of the CDR3 is 14 residues. Trimming took 5 bases from V and 6 from J; bases not matched to a gene: 6.

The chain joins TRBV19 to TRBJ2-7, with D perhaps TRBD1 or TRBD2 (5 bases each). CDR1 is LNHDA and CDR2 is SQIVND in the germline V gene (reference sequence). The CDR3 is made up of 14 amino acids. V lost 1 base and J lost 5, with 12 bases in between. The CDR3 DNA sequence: TGTGCCAGTAGTATAGTCGGGGACGGCCACGAGCAGTACTTC. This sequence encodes CASSIVGDGHEQYF.

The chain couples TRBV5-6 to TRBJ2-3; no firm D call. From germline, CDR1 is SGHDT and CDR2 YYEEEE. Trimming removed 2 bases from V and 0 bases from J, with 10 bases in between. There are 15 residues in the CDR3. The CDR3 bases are TGTGCCAGCAGCTTAGACTTACGAAGCACAGATACGCAGTATTTT. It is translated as CASSLDLRSTDTQYF. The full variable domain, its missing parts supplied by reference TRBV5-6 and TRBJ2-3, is DAGVTQSPTHLIKTRGQQVTLRCSPKSGHDTVSWYQQALGQGPQFIFQYYEEEERQRGNFPDRFSGHQFPNYSSELNVNALLLGDSALYLCASSLDLRSTDTQYFGPGTRLTVL.

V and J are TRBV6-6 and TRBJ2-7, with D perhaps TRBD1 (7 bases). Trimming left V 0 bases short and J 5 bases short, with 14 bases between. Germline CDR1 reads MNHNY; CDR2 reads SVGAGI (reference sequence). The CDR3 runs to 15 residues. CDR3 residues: CASSYSTGWEDEQYF. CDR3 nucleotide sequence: TGTGCCAGCAGTTACTCGACAGGGTGGGAGGACGAGCAGTACTTC.